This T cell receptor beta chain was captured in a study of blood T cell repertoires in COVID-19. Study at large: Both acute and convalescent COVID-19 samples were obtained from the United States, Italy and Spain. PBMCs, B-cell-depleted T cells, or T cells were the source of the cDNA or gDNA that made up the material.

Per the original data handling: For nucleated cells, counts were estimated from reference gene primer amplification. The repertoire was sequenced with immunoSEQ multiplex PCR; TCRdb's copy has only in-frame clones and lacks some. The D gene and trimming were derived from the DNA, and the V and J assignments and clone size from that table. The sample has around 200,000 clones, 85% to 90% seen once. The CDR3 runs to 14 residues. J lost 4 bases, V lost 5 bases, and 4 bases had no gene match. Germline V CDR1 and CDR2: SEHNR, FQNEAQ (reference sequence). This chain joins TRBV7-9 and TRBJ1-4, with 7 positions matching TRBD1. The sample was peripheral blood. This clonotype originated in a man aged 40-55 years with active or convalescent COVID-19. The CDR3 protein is CASSLDRDNEKLFF. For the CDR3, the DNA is TGTGCCAGCAGCCTCGACAGGGATAATGAAAAACTGTTTTTT.